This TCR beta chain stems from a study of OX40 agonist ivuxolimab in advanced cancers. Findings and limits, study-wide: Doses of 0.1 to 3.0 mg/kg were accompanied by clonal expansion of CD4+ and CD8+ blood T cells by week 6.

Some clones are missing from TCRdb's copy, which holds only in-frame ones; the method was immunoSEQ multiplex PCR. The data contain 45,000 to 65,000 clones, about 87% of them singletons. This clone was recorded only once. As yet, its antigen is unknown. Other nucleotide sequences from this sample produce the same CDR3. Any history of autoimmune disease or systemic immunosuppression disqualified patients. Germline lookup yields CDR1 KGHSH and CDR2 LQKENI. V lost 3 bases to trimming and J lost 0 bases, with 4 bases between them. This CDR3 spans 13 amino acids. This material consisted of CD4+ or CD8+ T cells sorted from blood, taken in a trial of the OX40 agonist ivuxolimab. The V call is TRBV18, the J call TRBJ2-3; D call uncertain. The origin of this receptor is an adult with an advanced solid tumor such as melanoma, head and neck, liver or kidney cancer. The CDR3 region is CASSPPSTDTQYF. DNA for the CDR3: TGTGCCAGCTCACCCCCAAGCACAGATACGCAGTATTTT.